The 15 T cell receptor beta chains given below trace back to one sample, sequenced in a study of blood T cells in healthy people across ages. A second PCR of 7 to 11 cycles used a sample-barcoded 5' primer and a J-beta primer mix. From the 5' RACE reads, TCRdb called clonotypes with MiXCR, one entry per CDR3 protein. Counted here are under 2 million distinct CDR3 sequences, 30% to 35% occurring once; the ten biggest clones make up roughly 10%. Sequencing used blood. The receptors shown here come from a woman in her 30s in good health.

Worth noting for this clonotype: A much larger clone differs by one base, so this may be a read error. This chain joins TRBV4-3 and TRBJ2-3; either TRBD1 or TRBD2 may fit D (5 bases each). The CDR3 contains 15 residues. Trimming stripped 0 bases from V and 0 bases from J, with 7 bases between. Germline loops: CDR1 LGHNA, CDR2 YSLEER. CDR3 loop: CASSQEWGSTDTQYF. CDR3 nucleotide sequence: TGCGCCAGCAGCCAAGAGTGGGGGAGCACAGATACGCAGTATTTT.

The genes are TRBV3-1 and TRBJ2-3, with 14 positions matching TRBD2. J gave up 1 base and V 0 bases, and 3 bases lay outside the gene matches. CDR3 length: 18 amino acids. Per the germline V gene, CDR1 is LGHDT and CDR2 is YNNKEL (reference sequence). CDR3 protein: CASSQEGLAGEGTDTQYF. In nucleotides, the CDR3 is TGTGCCAGCAGCCAAGAGGGACTAGCGGGAGAAGGCACAGATACGCAGTATTTT.

The sample holds a few counts of this clonotype. The chain recombines TRBV2 with TRBJ2-1, with D uncertain. CDR1 SNHLY and CDR2 FYNNEI come from the germline V gene. The V and J ends lost 5 bases and 10 bases respectively, with 6 bases between them. The CDR3 is made up of 10 amino acids. DNA for the CDR3: TGTGCCAGCAGTCCTGGGGAGCAGTTCTTC. Residues: CASSPGEQFF.

V usage is TRBV9 and J usage is TRBJ2-5; D is unclear. Germline assignment: CDR1 SGDLS and CDR2 YYNGEE. This CDR3 has 13 residues. Trimming removed 6 bases at V and 2 bases at J, with 11 bases between. The CDR3 protein is CASNSRYQETQYF. The CDR3 DNA reads TGTGCCAGCAACTCCAGGTATCAAGAGACCCAGTACTTC.

This clonotype came up a few times. V gene TRBV27 combines with J gene TRBJ2-7; the match to TRBD2 covers 7 bases. Germline CDR1 is MNHEY and CDR2 is SMNVEV (reference sequence). The CDR3 extends over 14 amino acids. V was clipped by 6 bases and J by 4 bases; unmatched bases: 9. The CDR3 sequence: CASSGPGGTYEQYF. The CDR3 DNA reads TGTGCCAGCAGCGGGCCGGGGGGAACGTACGAGCAGTACTTC.

V usage is TRBV20-1 and J usage is TRBJ1-2; perhaps TRBD1 as D (5 bases). CDR3 size: 15 residues. V was pared by 1 base and J by 2 bases, with 14 bases between. Per the germline V gene, CDR1 is DFQATT and CDR2 is SNEGSKA (reference sequence). Here the CDR3 reads CSARVRGRVNYGYTF. The CDR3 DNA is TGCAGTGCTAGAGTCAGAGGCAGGGTAAACTATGGCTACACCTTC.

This clonotype was seen more than once but under ten times. The chain recombines TRBV7-2 with TRBJ2-3; 8 bases are shared with TRBD2. The CDR3 totals 16 residues. Germline CDR1 SGHTA, CDR2 FQGNSA. Unmatched junction bases numbered 9, after V lost 2 bases and J lost 5 bases. CDR3 in DNA: TGTGCCAGCAGCTTAACTTGGGTAGCGGGGCTAGATACGCAGTATTTT. Translated: CASSLTWVAGLDTQYF.

Remarks on this clonotype: A clone one base away is much larger, so this may be a read error. The genes are TRBV5-1 and TRBJ1-2; D gene ambiguous. This CDR3 region has 13 residues. Germline V gene data show CDR1 as SGHRS and CDR2 as YFSETQ. CDR3 in DNA: TGCGTCAGCAGCTCGGGCAGCCGGTATGGCTACACCTTC. This codes for CVSSSGSRYGYTF. The entire variable domain, with the rest obtained from reference TRBV5-1 and TRBJ1-2, is as follows: KAGVTQTPRYLIKTRGQQVTLSCSPISGHRSVSWYQQTPGQGLQFLFEYFSETQRNKGNFPGRFSGRQFSNSRSEMNVSTLELGDSALYLCVSSSGSRYGYTFGSGTRLTVV.

The chain recombines TRBV7-9 with TRBJ2-7, with TRBD1 matching 9 bases. The CDR3 sequence is 16 residues long. Germline-derived CDR1 and CDR2 are SEHNR and FQNEAQ (reference sequence). The trim removed 4 bases at V and 2 bases at J, leaving 9 bases unmatched. DNA for the CDR3: TGTGCCAGCAGCTCGCACTTGACAGGGGGGACCTACGAGCAGTACTTC. Translation: CASSSHLTGGTYEQYF.

The chain is built from TRBV6-5 and TRBJ2-2; the D gene is possibly TRBD1 (6 bases). The CDR3 runs to 15 residues. Looked up from germline, CDR1 is MNHEY and CDR2 is SVGAGI. V lost 10 bases and J 6 bases, leaving 21 bases between the germline ends. In DNA form, the CDR3 reads TGTGCCAACAGCATAAGCCGGGACATCCCCGGGGAGCTGTTTTTT. Translating it yields CANSISRDIPGELFF.

V is TRBV2 and J is TRBJ2-3; no clear D gene. Germline CDR1 SNHLY, CDR2 FYNNEI. Trimming shortened V by 7 bases and J by 0 bases, and 8 bases separated the two germline ends. The CDR3 covers 13 residues. The CDR3 here is CASKATSTDTQYF. CDR3 in DNA: TGTGCCAGCAAAGCTACTAGCACAGATACGCAGTATTTT.

This clonotype was observed a handful of times. The V call is TRBV9, the J call TRBJ1-1; possible D gene TRBD1, 6 bases. The V end lost 0 bases, the J end lost 11 bases, and 17 bases lay between the germline ends. CDR3 length: 14 amino acids. The germline CDR1 and CDR2 sequences are SGDLS and YYNGEE. DNA of the CDR3: TGTGCCAGCAGCGTAGATACCGAGGGGGAAAGGGCTTTCTTT. Translated, it gives CASSVDTEGERAFF.

This clonotype has only a few counts. The chain uses TRBV20-1 and TRBJ2-2; TRBD2 agrees at 11 bases. Germline CDR1 reads DFQATT; CDR2 reads SNEGSKA (reference sequence). There are 17 residues in the CDR3. V gave up 2 bases and J gave up 0 bases; unmatched junction bases: 5. CDR3 DNA sequence: TGCAGTGCTAGACCAGGACTAGCGGGCCCGAACACCGGGGAGCTGTTTTTT. As protein: CSARPGLAGPNTGELFF.

The chain joins TRBV5-6 to TRBJ2-4; D gene unclear. The CDR3 is made up of 13 amino acids. Trimming removed 2 bases from V and 5 bases from J, with 8 bases in between. In germline, CDR1 is SGHDT, CDR2 YYEEEE. Here the CDR3 reads CASSLPQQNIQYF. CDR3 DNA sequence: TGTGCCAGCAGCTTACCCCAACAAAACATTCAGTACTTC. Full variable domain (rest looked up from reference TRBV5-6 and TRBJ2-4): DAGVTQSPTHLIKTRGQQVTLRCSPKSGHDTVSWYQQALGQGPQFIFQYYEEEERQRGNFPDRFSGHQFPNYSSELNVNALLLGDSALYLCASSLPQQNIQYFGAGTRLSVL.

This clonotype came up a few times. The genes are TRBV7-2 and TRBJ2-3; D remains unclear. The CDR3 sequence is 13 residues long. Per the germline V gene, CDR1 is SGHTA and CDR2 is FQGNSA. The V and J ends lost 6 bases and 5 bases respectively, with 12 bases between them. In nucleotides, the CDR3 is TGTGCCAGCAGTTATGAGACCGGAGATACGCAGTATTTT. Translation: CASSYETGDTQYF.